This T cell receptor (beta chain) was captured by sequencing in a study of blood T cells in healthy people across ages. Study overall: In model experiments, template switching was able to capture about one barcoded beta molecule for every two T cells that were present.

Germline V lookup: CDR1 ENHRY, CDR2 SYGVKD. The J segment lost 4 bases and the V segment lost 3 bases, leaving 6 bases of the junction unmatched. The CDR3 runs 15 residues. Sample-barcoded 5' priming and a J-beta primer mix drove a second PCR of roughly 7 to 11 cycles. TCRdb processed the 5' RACE reads anew with MiXCR; each CDR3 protein has one entry. Of hundreds of thousands of distinct CDR3 sequences in the sample, roughly 45% were seen once. The sequence derives from an older woman in good health. V and J are TRBV10-3 and TRBJ2-7; 10 bases line up with TRBD1. The sample comprised blood. CDR3 DNA sequence: TGTGCCATCAGTGAAGGGACAGGGGACCATTACGAGCAGTACTTC. This gives the protein CAISEGTGDHYEQYF.